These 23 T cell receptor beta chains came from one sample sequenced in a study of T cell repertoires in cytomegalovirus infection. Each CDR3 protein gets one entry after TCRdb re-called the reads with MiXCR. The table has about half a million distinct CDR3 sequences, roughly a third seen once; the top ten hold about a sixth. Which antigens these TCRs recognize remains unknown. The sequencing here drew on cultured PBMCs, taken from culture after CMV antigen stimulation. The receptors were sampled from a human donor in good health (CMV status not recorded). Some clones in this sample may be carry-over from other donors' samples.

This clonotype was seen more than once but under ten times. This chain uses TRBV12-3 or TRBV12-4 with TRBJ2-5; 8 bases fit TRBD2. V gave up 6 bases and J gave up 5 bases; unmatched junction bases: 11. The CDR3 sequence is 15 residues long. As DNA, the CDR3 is TGTGCCAGCAGGCTGAGCGGGAGTAGAAGCGAGACCCAGTACTTC. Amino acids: CASRLSGSRSETQYF.

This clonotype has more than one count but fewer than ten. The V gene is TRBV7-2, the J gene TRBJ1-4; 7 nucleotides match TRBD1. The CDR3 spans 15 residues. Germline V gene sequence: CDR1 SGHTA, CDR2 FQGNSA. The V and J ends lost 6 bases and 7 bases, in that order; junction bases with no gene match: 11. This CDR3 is CASRLGQPGSEKLFF. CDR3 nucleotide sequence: TGTGCCAGCAGACTGGGACAGCCCGGGAGTGAAAAACTGTTTTTT.

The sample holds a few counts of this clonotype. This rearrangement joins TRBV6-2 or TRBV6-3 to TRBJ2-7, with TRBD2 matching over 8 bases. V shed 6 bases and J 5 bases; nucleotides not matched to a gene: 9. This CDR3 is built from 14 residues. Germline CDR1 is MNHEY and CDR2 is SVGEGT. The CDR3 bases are TGTGCCAGCAGAGCAGGAGCGGGAGTCAACGAGCAGTACTTC. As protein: CASRAGAGVNEQYF.

Written as DNA, the CDR3 is TGTGCCAGTACCCGGGGACTAGCGGGAATGAATGAGCAGTTCTTC. Protein product: CASTRGLAGMNEQFF. The J gene is TRBJ2-1, the V gene TRBV2; TRBD2 matches at 13 bases. This CDR3 contains 15 residues. Unmatched junction bases numbered 9, after V lost 9 bases and J lost 7 bases. Germline assignment: CDR1 SNHLY and CDR2 FYNNEI.

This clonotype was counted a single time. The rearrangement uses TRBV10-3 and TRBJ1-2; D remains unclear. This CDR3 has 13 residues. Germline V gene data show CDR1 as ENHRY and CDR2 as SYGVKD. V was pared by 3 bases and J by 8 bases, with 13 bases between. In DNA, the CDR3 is TGTGCCATCAGTGAAGTCGACGGCTCGGGCTACACCTTC. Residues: CAISEVDGSGYTF.

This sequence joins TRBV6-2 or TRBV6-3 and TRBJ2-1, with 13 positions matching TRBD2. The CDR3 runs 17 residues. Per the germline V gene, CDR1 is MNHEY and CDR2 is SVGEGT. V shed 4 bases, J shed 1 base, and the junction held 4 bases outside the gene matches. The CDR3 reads CASSSRTSGRSYNEQFF. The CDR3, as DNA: TGTGCCAGCAGTTCCCGGACTAGCGGGAGATCCTACAATGAGCAGTTCTTC.

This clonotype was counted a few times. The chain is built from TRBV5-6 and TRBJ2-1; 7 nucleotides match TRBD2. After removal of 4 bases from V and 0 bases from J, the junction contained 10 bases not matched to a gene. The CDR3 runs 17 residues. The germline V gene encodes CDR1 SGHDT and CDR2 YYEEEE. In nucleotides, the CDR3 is TGTGCCAGCAGCCGACTCTCACTAGCGAGCTCCTACAATGAGCAGTTCTTC. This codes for CASSRLSLASSYNEQFF.

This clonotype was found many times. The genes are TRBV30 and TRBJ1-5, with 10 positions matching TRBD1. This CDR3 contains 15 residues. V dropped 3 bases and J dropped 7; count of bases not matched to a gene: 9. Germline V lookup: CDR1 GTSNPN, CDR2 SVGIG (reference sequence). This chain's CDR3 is CAWSTGTGARQPQHF. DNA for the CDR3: TGTGCCTGGAGCACCGGGACAGGGGCTCGGCAGCCCCAGCATTTT.

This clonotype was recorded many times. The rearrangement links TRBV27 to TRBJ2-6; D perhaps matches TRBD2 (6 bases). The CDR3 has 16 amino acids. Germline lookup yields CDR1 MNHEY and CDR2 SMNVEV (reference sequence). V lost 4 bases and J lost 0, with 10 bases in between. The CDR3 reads CASSSLGSSGANVLTF. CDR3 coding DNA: TGTGCCAGCAGTTCCCTCGGGAGCTCTGGGGCCAACGTCCTGACTTTC.

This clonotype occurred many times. CDR3 in DNA: TGTGCCAGCAGTTTCTATGACTCAGATAGAACTTTCTTT. The encoded protein is CASSFYDSDRTFF. This chain connects TRBV27 to TRBJ1-1; D uncertain. The CDR3 consists of 13 residues. CDR1 is MNHEY, CDR2 SMNVEV, per germline (reference sequence). Trimming pared 3 bases from V and 12 bases from J, leaving 17 bases between.

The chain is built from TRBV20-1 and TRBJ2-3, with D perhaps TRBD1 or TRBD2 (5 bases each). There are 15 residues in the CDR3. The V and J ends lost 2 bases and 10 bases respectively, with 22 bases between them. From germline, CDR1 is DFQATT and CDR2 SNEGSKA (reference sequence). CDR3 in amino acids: CSARLSRPDQGAQYF. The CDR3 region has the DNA TGCAGTGCTAGACTCTCGCGGCCCGACCAGGGAGCGCAGTATTTT.

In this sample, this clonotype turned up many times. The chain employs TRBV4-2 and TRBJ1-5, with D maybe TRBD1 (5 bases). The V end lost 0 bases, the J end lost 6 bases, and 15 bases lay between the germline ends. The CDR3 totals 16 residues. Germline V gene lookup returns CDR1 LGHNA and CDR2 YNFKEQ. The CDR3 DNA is TGTGCCAGCAGCCAAGATAGTAGGGGAGTTGGTCAGCCCCAGCATTTT. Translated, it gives CASSQDSRGVGQPQHF.

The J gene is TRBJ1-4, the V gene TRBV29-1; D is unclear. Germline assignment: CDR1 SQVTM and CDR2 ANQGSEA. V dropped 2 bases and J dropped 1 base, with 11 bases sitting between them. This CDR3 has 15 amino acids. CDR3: CSVERVRGTNEKLFF. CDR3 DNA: TGCAGCGTTGAAAGGGTCCGGGGAACTAATGAAAAACTGTTTTTT.

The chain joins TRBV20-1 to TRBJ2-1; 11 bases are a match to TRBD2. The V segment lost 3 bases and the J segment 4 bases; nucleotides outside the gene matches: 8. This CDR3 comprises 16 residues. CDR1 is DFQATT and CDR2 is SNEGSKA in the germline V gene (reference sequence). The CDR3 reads CSASPVTSGGYNEQFF. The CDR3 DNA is TGCAGTGCTAGCCCCGTTACTAGCGGGGGTTACAATGAGCAGTTCTTC.

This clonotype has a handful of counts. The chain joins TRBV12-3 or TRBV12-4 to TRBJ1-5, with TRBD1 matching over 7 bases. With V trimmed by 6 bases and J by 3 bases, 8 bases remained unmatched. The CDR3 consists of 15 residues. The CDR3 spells CASRGTVSDNQPQHF. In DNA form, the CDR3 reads TGTGCCAGCAGGGGGACAGTGAGCGACAATCAGCCCCAGCATTTT.

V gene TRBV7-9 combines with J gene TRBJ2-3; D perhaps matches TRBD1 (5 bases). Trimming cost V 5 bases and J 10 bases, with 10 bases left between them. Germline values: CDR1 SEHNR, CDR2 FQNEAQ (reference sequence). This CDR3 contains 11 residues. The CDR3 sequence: CASSRLGPQYF. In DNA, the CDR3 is TGTGCCAGCAGCCGCCTGGGGCCGCAGTATTTT.

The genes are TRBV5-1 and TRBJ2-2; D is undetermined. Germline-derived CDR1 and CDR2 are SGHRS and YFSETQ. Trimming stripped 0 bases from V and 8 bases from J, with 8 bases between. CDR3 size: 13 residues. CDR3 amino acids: CASSLEQTGELFF. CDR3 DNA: TGCGCCAGCAGCTTGGAACAGACTGGGGAGCTGTTTTTT.

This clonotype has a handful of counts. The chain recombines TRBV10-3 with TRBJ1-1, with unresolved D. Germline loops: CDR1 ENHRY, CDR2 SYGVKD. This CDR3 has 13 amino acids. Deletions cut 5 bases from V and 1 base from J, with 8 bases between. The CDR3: CAISSTPNTEAFF. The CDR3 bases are TGTGCCATCAGTAGTACACCGAACACTGAAGCTTTCTTT.

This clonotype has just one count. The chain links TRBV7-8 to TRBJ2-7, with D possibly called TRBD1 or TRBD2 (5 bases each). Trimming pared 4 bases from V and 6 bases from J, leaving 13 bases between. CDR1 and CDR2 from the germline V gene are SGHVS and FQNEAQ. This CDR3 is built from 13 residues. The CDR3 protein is CASSSPHGGEQYF. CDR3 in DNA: TGTGCCAGCAGCTCACCGCATGGGGGCGAGCAGTACTTC.

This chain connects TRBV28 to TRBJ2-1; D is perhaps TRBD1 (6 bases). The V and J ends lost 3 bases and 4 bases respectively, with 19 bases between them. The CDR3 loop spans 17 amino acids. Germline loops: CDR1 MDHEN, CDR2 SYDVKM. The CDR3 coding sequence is TGTGCCAGCAGTTTGGGATCTAGACCTAGGGGGTACAATGAGCAGTTCTTC. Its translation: CASSLGSRPRGYNEQFF.

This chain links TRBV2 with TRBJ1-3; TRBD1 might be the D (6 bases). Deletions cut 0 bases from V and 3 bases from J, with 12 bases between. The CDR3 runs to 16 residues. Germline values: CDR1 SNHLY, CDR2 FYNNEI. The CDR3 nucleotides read TGTGCCAGCAGTGAAGCGAGGGGGGCAGGTGGAAACACCATATATTTT. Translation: CASSEARGAGGNTIYF.

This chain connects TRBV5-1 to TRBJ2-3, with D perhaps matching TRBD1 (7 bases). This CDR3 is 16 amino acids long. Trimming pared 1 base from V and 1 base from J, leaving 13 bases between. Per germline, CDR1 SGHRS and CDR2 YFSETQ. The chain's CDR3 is CASSLSAGGRTDTQYF. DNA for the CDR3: TGCGCCAGCAGCTTGTCCGCAGGGGGGCGCACAGATACGCAGTATTTT.

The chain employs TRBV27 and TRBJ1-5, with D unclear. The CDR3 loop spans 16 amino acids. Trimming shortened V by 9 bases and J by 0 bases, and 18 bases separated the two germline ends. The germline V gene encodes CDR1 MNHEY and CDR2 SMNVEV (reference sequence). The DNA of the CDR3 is TGTGCCAGGGTACTCGGGCAGCACTATAGCAATCAGCCCCAGCATTTT. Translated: CARVLGQHYSNQPQHF.